Relative to its sample, the clone carrying this T cell receptor beta chain is medium-sized. PCR involved 60 Vbeta and 13 Jbeta primers. Using immunoSEQ multiplex PCR, the repertoire was profiled, and TCRdb retains in-frame clones only, with some absent. The sample lists about 15,000 clones, roughly 63% occurring once. The data stem from a study of cytomegalovirus exposure and HLA in healthy donors. This CDR3 is 14 amino acids long. Germline V gives CDR1 MNHNS, CDR2 SASEGT. Losses at the gene ends were 7 bases for V and 6 bases for J; bases not matched to a gene: 8. The rearrangement links TRBV6-1 to TRBJ1-5; 8 positions match TRBD1. The clonotype originates from a woman aged 45-59 years in good health and CMV-seropositive. The sample consisted of PBMCs. This chain's CDR3 is CASIQDRASQPQHF. Here the CDR3 DNA reads TGTGCCAGCATCCAGGACAGGGCAAGTCAGCCCCAGCATTTT.